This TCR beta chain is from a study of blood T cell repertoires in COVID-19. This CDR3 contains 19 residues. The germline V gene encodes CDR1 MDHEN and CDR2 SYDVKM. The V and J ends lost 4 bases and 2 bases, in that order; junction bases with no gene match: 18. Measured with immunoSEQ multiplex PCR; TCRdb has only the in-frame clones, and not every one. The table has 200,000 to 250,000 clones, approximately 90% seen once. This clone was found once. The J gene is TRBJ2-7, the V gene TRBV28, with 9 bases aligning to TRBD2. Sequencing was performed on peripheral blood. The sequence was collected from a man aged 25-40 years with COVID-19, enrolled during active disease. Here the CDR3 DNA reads TGTGCCAGCAGTTGCCGGACAGCATGGCCCGGGACTAGCCCCTACGAGCAGTACTTC. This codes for CASSCRTAWPGTSPYEQYF.